The T cell receptor (beta chain) under discussion was sequenced for a study of shared clonotypes between healthy human individuals. Whole-study context: Per-donor plates numbered three CD4 naive, three CD4 memory, two CD8 naive and one CD8 memory. Study observations and caveats: Shared clonotypes: roughly 4.7% naive CD4, about 3.3% naive CD8, 2.3% memory CD4, 0.4% to 0.45% memory CD8. Generally, naive subsets came out with larger estimated richness than memory subsets.

On this clone: Its antigen is still unknown.

CD45RA-negative memory and CD45RA+ naive subsets were split from the CD4+ cells. Sequenced by immunoSEQ multiplex PCR; TCRdb stores in-frame clones only, minus some. The sample has approximately 1.5 million clones, around 98% seen once; the top ten hold roughly 0.42%. The source of this sequence is a man aged 25-40 years in good health. Sequenced: naive CD4+ T cells sorted from blood. Subset denoted: CD45RA+ positively selected.

In DNA, the CDR3 is TGCGCCAGCGCGGGCACAGATACGCAGTATTTT. Amino acids: CASAGTDTQYF. The chain is built from TRBV5-1 and TRBJ2-3; no clear D gene. Germline V lookup: CDR1 SGHRS, CDR2 YFSETQ. Deletions cut 7 bases from V and 1 base from J, with 4 bases between. This CDR3 comprises 11 residues. The variable domain in full, completed from reference TRBV5-1 and TRBJ2-3, reads KAGVTQTPRYLIKTRGQQVTLSCSPISGHRSVSWYQQTPGQGLQFLFEYFSETQRNKGNFPGRFSGRQFSNSRSEMNVSTLELGDSALYLCASAGTDTQYFGPGTRLTVL.